This is a list of T cell receptor beta chains from one sample in a study. TCRdb reprocessed the RT-PCR reads with MiXCR, giving one entry per CDR3 protein. The sample records fewer than 800,000 distinct CDR3 sequences, 14% being singletons. Sequencing was done on a sample of memory CD4+ T cells from blood. The source is a female donor in good health, serving as a healthy control. Both conserved end residues are part of each CDR3. The D gene is left open where the match is weak. Clone sizes are given selectively: once, few, many, or a class where the clone is expanded.

d_call j_call v_call clone_size cdr3_aa cdr3_nt
TRBD1 TRBJ2-7 TRBV27 few CASSLIRDRGKEQYF TGTGCCAGCAGTTTAATCCGGGACAGGGGCAAGGAGCAGTACTTC
NA TRBJ1-6 TRBV12-3/TRBV12-4 many CASSSSGSGGPLHF TGTGCCAGCAGTTCGTCAGGGTCCGGTGGACCCCTCCACTTT
NA TRBJ1-1 TRBV5-6 many CASSSDRLTEAFF TGTGCCAGCAGCTCGGACCGTCTCACTGAAGCTTTCTTT
NA TRBJ2-1 TRBV19 few CASSIGRGSEQFF TGTGCCAGTAGTATAGGGCGGGGAAGTGAGCAGTTCTTC
NA TRBJ2-7 TRBV20-1 NA CSARAQGRDEQYF TGCAGTGCCAGAGCCCAGGGGAGGGACGAGCAGTACTTC
NA TRBJ2-5 TRBV7-6 few CASSSWRETQYF TGTGCCAGCAGCTCGTGGCGGGAGACCCAGTACTTC
NA TRBJ1-1 TRBV6-1 few CASSEGFARGSEAFF TGTGCCAGCAGTGAAGGATTCGCACGGGGTTCTGAAGCTTTCTTT
TRBD1 TRBJ1-1 TRBV2 many CASSGQGGTEAFF TGTGCCAGCAGTGGACAGGGTGGGACTGAAGCTTTCTTT
TRBD1 TRBJ2-7 TRBV4-1 many CASSQERDRKQYF TGCGCCAGCAGCCAAGAAAGGGACAGAAAGCAGTACTTC
NA TRBJ2-2 TRBV5-1 few CASSSGTNLNTGELFF TGCGCCAGCAGCTCGGGGACAAACCTGAACACCGGGGAGCTGTTTTTT
NA TRBJ1-2 TRBV29-1 few CSVEGGASYGYTF TGCAGCGTTGAAGGTGGGGCCAGCTATGGCTACACCTTC